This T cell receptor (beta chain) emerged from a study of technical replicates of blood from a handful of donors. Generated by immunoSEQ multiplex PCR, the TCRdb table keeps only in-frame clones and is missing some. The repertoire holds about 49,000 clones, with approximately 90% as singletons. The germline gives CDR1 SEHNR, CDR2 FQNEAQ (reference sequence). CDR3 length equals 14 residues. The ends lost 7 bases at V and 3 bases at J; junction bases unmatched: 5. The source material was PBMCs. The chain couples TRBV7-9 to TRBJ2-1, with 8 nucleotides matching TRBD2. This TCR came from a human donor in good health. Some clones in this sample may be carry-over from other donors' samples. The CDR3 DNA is TGTGCCAGCACCCGACTAGCGCACTACAATGAGCAGTTCTTC. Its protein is CASTRLAHYNEQFF.